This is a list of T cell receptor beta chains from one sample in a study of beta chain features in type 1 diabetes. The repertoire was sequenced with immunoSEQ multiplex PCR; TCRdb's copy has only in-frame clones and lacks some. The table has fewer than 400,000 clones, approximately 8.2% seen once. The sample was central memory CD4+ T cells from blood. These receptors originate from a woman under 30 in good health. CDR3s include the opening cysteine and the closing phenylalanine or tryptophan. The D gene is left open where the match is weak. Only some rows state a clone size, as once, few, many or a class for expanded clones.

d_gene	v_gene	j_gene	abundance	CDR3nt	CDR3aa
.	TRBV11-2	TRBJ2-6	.	TGTGCCAGCAGCTTAACCGGCGGCTCTGGGGCCAACGTCCTGACTTTC	CASSLTGGSGANVLTF
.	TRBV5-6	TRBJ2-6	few	TGTGCCAGCATCATGTCTGGGGCCAACGTCCTGACTTTC	CASIMSGANVLTF
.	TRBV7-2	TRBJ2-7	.	TGTGCCAGCAGCGAACAAGGCGGCCGCATCTACGAGCAGTACTTC	CASSEQGGRIYEQYF
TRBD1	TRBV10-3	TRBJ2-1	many	TGTGCCATCGGAAAGTGGACAGGGGGCGCTGAGCAGTTCTTC	CAIGKWTGGAEQFF
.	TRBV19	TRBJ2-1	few	TGTGCCAGTAGCCCCCTTGCTAGCAGCTACTACAATGAGCAGTTCTTC	CASSPLASSYYNEQFF
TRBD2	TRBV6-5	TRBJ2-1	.	TGTGCCAGCAGTTACTCGCTAGCGGGAGGGGGCAATGAGCAGTTCTTC	CASSYSLAGGGNEQFF
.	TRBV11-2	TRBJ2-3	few	TGTGCCAGCAGCTCCAGTTCGCCAGATACGCAGTATTTT	CASSSSSPDTQYF
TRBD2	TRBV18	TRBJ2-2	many	TGTGCCAGCTCACCACCGGGACTAGCGGGATCCGGGGAGCTGTTTTTT	CASSPPGLAGSGELFF
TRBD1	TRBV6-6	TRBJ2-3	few	TGTGCCAGCAGTTACCCCCAGGGGGCGGGCACAGATACGCAGTATTTT	CASSYPQGAGTDTQYF
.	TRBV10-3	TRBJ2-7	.	TGTGCCACCCGGAGGGGCTTGGGTGATGAAAGCTCCTACGAGCAGTACTTC	CATRRGLGDESSYEQYF
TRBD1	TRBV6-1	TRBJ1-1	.	TGTGCCAGCAGGGAGAAGGACAGGGCGAACACTGAAGCTTTCTTT	CASREKDRANTEAFF
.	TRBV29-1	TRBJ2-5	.	TGCAGCGCCATCACGGGGTCTGCCTCGACCCAGTACTTC	CSAITGSASTQYF
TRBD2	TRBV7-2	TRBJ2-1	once	TGTGCCAGCAGCCGGACTAGTAGCTCCTACAATGAGCAGTTCTTC	CASSRTSSSYNEQFF
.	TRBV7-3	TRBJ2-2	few	TGTGCCAGCAGCCCTAAAGGGTCCTCCCCGGTGGAGCTGTTTTTT	CASSPKGSSPVELFF
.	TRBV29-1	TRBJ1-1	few	TGCAGCGTTGTTCTTTGGCAGAACACTGAAGCTTTCTTT	CSVVLWQNTEAFF
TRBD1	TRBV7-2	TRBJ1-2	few	TGTGCCAGCAGCTTGAGCACAGGGGGAGGCTACACCTTC	CASSLSTGGGYTF
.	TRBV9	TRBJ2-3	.	TGTGCCAGCAGCGTAGGGTCAGGGATCACAGATACGCAGTATTTT	CASSVGSGITDTQYF
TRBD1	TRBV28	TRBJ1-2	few	TGTGCCAGCAGTTTGACAGGGGATGGCTACACCTTC	CASSLTGDGYTF